The clone carrying this T cell receptor (beta chain) has more than one count but fewer than ten. Its antigen is currently unknown. The record originates from a study of blood T cells in healthy people across ages. The CDR3 is 14 residues long. Looked up from germline, CDR1 is ENHRY and CDR2 is SYGVKD. Trimming shortened V by 0 bases and J by 3 bases, and 8 bases separated the two germline ends. Donors were healthy Caucasian individuals from Russia aged roughly 6 to 95. Study results and caveats: Total diversity from one million sequenced T cells was likely underestimated.

Primers used in a second PCR of roughly 6 to 12 cycles were a sample-barcoded 5' primer and a J-beta primer mix. Carrying 12 random nucleotides, a template-switch adaptor labeled each individual cDNA molecule. TCRdb fed the 5' RACE reads into MiXCR, producing one record per CDR3 protein. The sample lists 1,300,000 or so distinct CDR3 sequences, approximately 59% occurring once. The chain links TRBV10-3 to TRBJ1-1; D unclear. The sample taken for sequencing was blood. This clonotype originated in a man between 18 and 35 years old in good health. CDR3 amino acids: CAISESTRYTEAFF. The CDR3, as DNA: TGTGCCATCAGTGAGTCAACCCGCTACACTGAAGCTTTCTTT.